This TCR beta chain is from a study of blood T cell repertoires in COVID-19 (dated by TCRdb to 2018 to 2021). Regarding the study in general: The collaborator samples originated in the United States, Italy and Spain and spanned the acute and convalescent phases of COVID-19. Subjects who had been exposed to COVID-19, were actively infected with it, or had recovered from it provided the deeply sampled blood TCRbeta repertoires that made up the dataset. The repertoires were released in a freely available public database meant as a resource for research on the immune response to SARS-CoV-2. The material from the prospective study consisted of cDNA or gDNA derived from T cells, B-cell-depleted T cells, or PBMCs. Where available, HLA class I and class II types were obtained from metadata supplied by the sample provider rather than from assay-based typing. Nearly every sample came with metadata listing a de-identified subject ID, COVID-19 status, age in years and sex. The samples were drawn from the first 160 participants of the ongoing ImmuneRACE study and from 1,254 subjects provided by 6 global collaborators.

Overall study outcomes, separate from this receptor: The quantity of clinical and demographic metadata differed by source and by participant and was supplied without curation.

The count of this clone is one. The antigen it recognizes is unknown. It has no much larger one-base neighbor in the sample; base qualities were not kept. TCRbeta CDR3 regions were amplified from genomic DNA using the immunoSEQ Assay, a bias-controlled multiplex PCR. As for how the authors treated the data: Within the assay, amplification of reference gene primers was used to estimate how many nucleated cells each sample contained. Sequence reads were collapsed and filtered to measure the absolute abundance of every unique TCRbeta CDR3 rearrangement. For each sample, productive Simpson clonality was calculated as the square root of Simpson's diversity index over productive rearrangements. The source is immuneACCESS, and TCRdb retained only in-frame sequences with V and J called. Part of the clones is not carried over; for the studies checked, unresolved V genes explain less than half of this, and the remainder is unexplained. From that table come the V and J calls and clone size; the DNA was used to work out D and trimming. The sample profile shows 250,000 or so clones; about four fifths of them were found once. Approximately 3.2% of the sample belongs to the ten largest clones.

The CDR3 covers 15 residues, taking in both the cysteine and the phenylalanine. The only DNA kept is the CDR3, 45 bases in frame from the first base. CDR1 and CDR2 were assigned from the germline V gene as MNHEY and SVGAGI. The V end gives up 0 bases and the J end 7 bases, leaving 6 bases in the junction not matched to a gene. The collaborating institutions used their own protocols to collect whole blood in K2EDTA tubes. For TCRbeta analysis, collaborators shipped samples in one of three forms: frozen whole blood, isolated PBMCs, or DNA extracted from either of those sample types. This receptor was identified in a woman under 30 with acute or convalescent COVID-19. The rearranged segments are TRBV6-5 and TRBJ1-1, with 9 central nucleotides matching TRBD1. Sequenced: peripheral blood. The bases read TGTGCCAGCAGTTACTCGGAACAGACAGGGGGTGAAGCTTTCTTT. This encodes CASSYSEQTGGEAFF.